The next 26 T cell receptor beta chains were all read from a single sample in a study of metastatic and nonmetastatic thyroid tumors. TCRdb re-called clones from the PCR reads using MiXCR. The sample holds about 38,000 clones, more than 45% seen once. The entire patient cohort was treatment-naive prior to thyroid surgery. Sequenced input: tumor tissue. Receptors originate from a male donor with papillary thyroid cancer or a benign thyroid nodule (not recorded which). Some clones in this sample may be carry-over from other donors' samples.

This clone was counted a few times. This chain links TRBV12-3 or TRBV12-4 with TRBJ1-2; D unresolved. This CDR3 has 13 amino acids. With 8 bases removed from V and 7 bases from J, the gap between germline ends came to 17 bases. The CDR3 nucleotides are TGTGCCAGCCTCTTGGAGGGAAGTAGTGGCTACACCTTC. This encodes CASLLEGSSGYTF.

The chain carries TRBV14 and TRBJ2-3, with 8 bases identical to TRBD2. CDR1 and CDR2 (germline): SGHDN, FVKESK. The CDR3 is 14 residues long. V was clipped by 4 bases and J by 1 base; unmatched bases: 1. DNA for the CDR3: TGTGCCAGCAGCCTTAGCGGGGGCACAGATACGCAGTATTTT. Encoded protein: CASSLSGGTDTQYF.

This clone was found many times. Other DNA sequences within the sample encode an identical CDR3. This chain joins TRBV27 and TRBJ1-4; D gene uncertain. CDR1 is MNHEY and CDR2 is SMNVEV in the germline V gene (reference sequence). The CDR3 totals 14 residues. Trimming took off 5 bases at V and 5 bases at J, with 12 bases between the two ends. The CDR3 loop reads CASSKDTRNEKLFF. The CDR3 DNA is TGTGCCAGCAGTAAAGACACACGAAATGAAAAACTGTTTTTT.

This clone turned up a few times. The V call is TRBV19, the J call TRBJ2-7, with TRBD2 matching over 8 bases. The CDR3 consists of 15 residues. The V segment lost 7 bases and the J segment 6 bases; nucleotides outside the gene matches: 14. The germline gives CDR1 LNHDA, CDR2 SQIVND (reference sequence). The CDR3 is CASTLGAGVPSEQYF. For the CDR3, the DNA is TGTGCCAGTACCCTTGGAGCGGGAGTCCCCTCCGAGCAGTACTTC. The full variable domain, with the rest looked up from reference TRBV19 and TRBJ2-7, is DGGITQSPKYLFRKEGQNVTLSCEQNLNHDAMYWYRQDPGQGLRLIYYSQIVNDFQKGDIAEGYSVSREKKESFPLTVTSAQKNPTAFYLCASTLGAGVPSEQYFGPGTRLTVT.

The chain couples TRBV5-1 to TRBJ2-7; the D gene could be TRBD1 or TRBD2 (5 bases each). Germline lookup yields CDR1 SGHRS and CDR2 YFSETQ. Trimming removed 0 bases at V and 0 bases at J, with 13 bases between. CDR3 length equals 16 residues. Here the CDR3 reads CASSLANSGASYEQYF. Written as DNA, the CDR3 is TGCGCCAGCAGCTTGGCCAATTCCGGGGCCTCCTACGAGCAGTACTTC. The complete variable domain, with remaining parts taken from reference TRBV5-1 and TRBJ2-7, reads KAGVTQTPRYLIKTRGQQVTLSCSPISGHRSVSWYQQTPGQGLQFLFEYFSETQRNKGNFPGRFSGRQFSNSRSEMNVSTLELGDSALYLCASSLANSGASYEQYFGPGTRLTVT.

The J gene is TRBJ2-2, the V gene TRBV5-1; D may be TRBD2 (6 bases). Germline V gene sequence: CDR1 SGHRS, CDR2 YFSETQ. The V end was cut by 1 base, the J end by 4 bases, with 14 bases between. The CDR3 runs to 16 residues. CDR3 amino acids: CASSLSGGATTGELFF. In nucleotides, the CDR3 is TGCGCCAGCAGCTTGTCTGGCGGGGCTACCACCGGGGAGCTGTTTTTT.

This clone was detected a few times. The chain employs TRBV6-1 and TRBJ2-5; D is perhaps TRBD1 (6 bases). CDR1 is MNHNS, CDR2 SASEGT, per germline. V lost 5 bases and J lost 5, with 12 bases in between. This CDR3 spans 13 amino acids. CDR3 amino acids: CASSPTGRETQYF. Here the CDR3 DNA reads TGTGCCAGCAGTCCGACAGGTCGGGAGACCCAGTACTTC.

The count of this clone is one. This sequence joins TRBV20-1 and TRBJ2-3; 9 nucleotides match TRBD1. The germline CDR1 and CDR2 sequences are DFQATT and SNEGSKA (reference sequence). CDR3 size: 14 residues. Losses at the gene ends were 6 bases for V and 0 bases for J; bases not matched to a gene: 4. CDR3 nucleotides: TGCAGTGCCGATGGGACAGGGAGCACAGATACGCAGTATTTT. This translates into CSADGTGSTDTQYF.

The chain is built from TRBV7-9 and TRBJ2-7, with 8 bases that match TRBD2. CDR1 and CDR2 from the germline V gene are SEHNR and FQNEAQ (reference sequence). J was trimmed by 0 bases and V by 5 bases; bases with no gene match: 6. CDR3 length equals 15 residues. The CDR3 nucleotides are TGTGCCAGCAGCCGGACTAGCCGGAGCTCCTACGAGCAGTACTTC. Translation: CASSRTSRSSYEQYF.

This chain joins TRBV19 and TRBJ1-4; tentatively, D is TRBD1 (6 bases). The CDR3 extends over 16 amino acids. CDR1 and CDR2 (germline): LNHDA, SQIVND (reference sequence). V lost 7 bases and J 4 bases, leaving 19 bases between the germline ends. The CDR3 sequence: CASTQGGGWDNEKLFF. The CDR3 DNA is TGTGCCAGTACCCAAGGAGGGGGGTGGGATAATGAAAAACTGTTTTTT.

This clone has more than one count but fewer than ten. The CDR3 sequence: CASSTPNRVVHGELFF. For the CDR3, the DNA is TGTGCCAGCAGTACCCCCAACAGGGTTGTTCACGGGGAGCTGTTTTTT. The chain carries TRBV6-1 and TRBJ2-2; D perhaps matches TRBD1 (6 bases). CDR1 and CDR2 from the germline V gene are MNHNS and SASEGT. V shed 5 bases and J shed 7 bases, with 20 bases lying between them. This CDR3 comprises 16 residues.

The chain recombines TRBV6-5 with TRBJ2-7; TRBD2 agrees at 7 bases. The CDR3 consists of 15 residues. Germline-derived CDR1 and CDR2 are MNHEY and SVGAGI. The J segment lost 2 bases and the V segment lost 2 bases, leaving 6 bases of the junction unmatched. CDR3 in DNA: TGTGCCAGCAGTTACGAGGGAGGGTGGGCCTACGAGCAGTACTTC. Amino acids: CASSYEGGWAYEQYF.

The CDR3 here is CASRSERGGYEQYF. Written as DNA, the CDR3 is TGTGCCAGCAGATCGGAGCGGGGGGGCTACGAGCAGTACTTC. This chain joins TRBV7-8 and TRBJ2-7; 10 bases are a match to TRBD2. This CDR3 spans 14 amino acids. Germline V gene data show CDR1 as SGHVS and CDR2 as FQNEAQ. V lost 6 bases, J lost 3 bases, and 5 bases stayed unmatched.

The chain has TRBV4-1 and TRBJ2-1; 8 nucleotides match TRBD1. Trimming took 2 bases from V and 8 from J; bases not matched to a gene: 5. CDR3 length equals 14 residues. CDR1 and CDR2 (germline): MGHRA, YSYEKL. The CDR3 loop reads CASSQRDRNDEQFF. CDR3 sequence (DNA): TGCGCCAGCAGCCAACGGGACAGGAACGATGAGCAGTTCTTC.

The sample holds one count of this clone. The J gene is TRBJ1-1, the V gene TRBV25-1; the D gene is possibly TRBD1 (5 bases). V lost 6 bases and J 4 bases, leaving 12 bases between the germline ends. The CDR3 runs to 13 residues. Germline assignment: CDR1 MGHDK and CDR2 SYGVNS. The CDR3 nucleotides are TGTGCCAGCAGAGCAGGGTTGGGCACTGAAGCTTTCTTT. Translating gives CASRAGLGTEAFF. Looking up the rest from reference TRBV25-1 and TRBJ1-1 gives the full variable domain: EADIYQTPRYLVIGTGKKITLECSQTMGHDKMYWYQQDPGMELHLIHYSYGVNSTEKGDLSSESTVSRIRTEHFPLTLESARPSHTSQYLCASRAGLGTEAFFGQGTRLTVV.

This chain uses TRBV12-3 or TRBV12-4 with TRBJ2-1; 7 nucleotides align to TRBD2. This CDR3 has 17 residues. V was clipped by 6 bases and J by 6 bases; unmatched bases: 17. The CDR3 DNA follows: TGTGCCAGCAGCCGCTGGGCCCGACTAGCATCGGGCAATGAGCAGTTCTTC. Protein sequence: CASSRWARLASGNEQFF.

This clone was seen a handful of times. The V and J genes are TRBV27 and TRBJ2-2; 7 bases match TRBD2. Germline loops: CDR1 MNHEY, CDR2 SMNVEV (reference sequence). V lost 7 bases and J lost 5; bases outside the gene matches: 7. The CDR3 sequence is 14 residues long. CDR3 sequence: CASTPWGGTGELFF. The CDR3 nucleotides read TGTGCCAGCACCCCCTGGGGGGGAACCGGGGAGCTGTTTTTT.

The sample holds a few counts of this clone. Mismatch with germline at one junction end may stem from a read error. The rearrangement links TRBV6-5 to TRBJ2-6; 8 bases fit TRBD2. Germline V gene lookup returns CDR1 MNHEY and CDR2 SVGAGI. The CDR3 has 17 residues. This CDR3 reads CASSYSSGRAGANVLTF. Written as DNA, the CDR3 is TGTGCCAGCAGTTACTCGTCCGGGAGGGCTGGGGCCAATGTCCTGACTTTC.

The table lists this clone with a few counts. The chain has TRBV6-1 and TRBJ2-7; D gene unclear. CDR3 length equals 14 residues. Germline V gene data show CDR1 as MNHNS and CDR2 as SASEGT. Trimming removed 7 bases at V and 3 bases at J, with 16 bases between. For the CDR3, the DNA is TGTGCCAGCAATGACCCCCGTCGGAGCTACGAGCAGTACTTC. It yields the protein CASNDPRRSYEQYF.

This clone was seen only once. A junction end diverges from the germline sequence, so it may reflect a read error. Written as DNA, the CDR3 is TGCACCAGCAGCAAGGACAGGGGTACCGGGGAGCTGTTTTTT. Translated, it gives CTSSKDRGTGELFF. The V and J genes are TRBV5-1 and TRBJ2-2, with TRBD1 matching 9 bases. Per the germline V gene, CDR1 is SGHRS and CDR2 is YFSETQ. The CDR3 is 14 residues long.

This clone was detected only a few times. The chain combines TRBV6-2 or TRBV6-3 with TRBJ1-1; D unresolved. Germline CDR1 is MNHEY and CDR2 is SVGEGT. CDR3 length: 14 residues. V lost 7 bases and J 0 bases, leaving 12 bases between the germline ends. CDR3 protein: CASIREALNTEAFF. The CDR3 DNA reads TGTGCCAGCATCCGGGAGGCTCTGAACACTGAAGCTTTCTTT.

This clone was picked up a small number of times. This chain uses TRBV30 with TRBJ1-2; perhaps TRBD1 as D (5 bases). The CDR3 is 11 amino acids. Germline CDR1 GTSNPN, CDR2 SVGIG (reference sequence). Trimming removed 7 bases at V and 7 bases at J, with 13 bases between. CDR3 loop: CALLSGLGYTF. The DNA of the CDR3 is TGTGCCTTACTATCAGGGCTTGGCTACACCTTC.

The rearrangement joins TRBV3-1 to TRBJ2-1, with 7 bases that match TRBD1. Per germline, CDR1 LGHDT and CDR2 YNNKEL (reference sequence). The CDR3 has 11 amino acids. V lost 8 bases, J lost 5 bases, and 0 bases stayed unmatched. The CDR3 region has the DNA TGTGCCAGCGGGACAGACAATGAGCAGTTCTTC. Its protein product is CASGTDNEQFF.

This sequence joins TRBV7-2 and TRBJ2-7; TRBD1 aligns across 9 bases. The V and J ends lost 6 bases and 6 bases, in that order; junction bases with no gene match: 12. The CDR3 totals 15 residues. CDR1 SGHTA and CDR2 FQGNSA come from the germline V gene. CDR3 region: CASSPTGTGIGEQYF. The DNA of the CDR3 is TGTGCCAGCAGTCCGACCGGGACAGGGATTGGCGAGCAGTACTTC.

The chain employs TRBV14 and TRBJ2-7, with 7 bases fitting TRBD2. Losses at the gene ends were 2 bases for V and 3 bases for J; bases not matched to a gene: 7. Germline V gene data show CDR1 as SGHDN and CDR2 as FVKESK. The length of the CDR3 is 15 residues. Here the CDR3 DNA reads TGTGCCAGCAGCCAAAGAGCGGGACGAAACTACGAGCAGTACTTC. It specifies CASSQRAGRNYEQYF. Supplemented by reference TRBV14 and TRBJ2-7, the full variable domain reads EAGVTQFPSHSVIEKGQTVTLRCDPISGHDNLYWYRRVMGKEIKFLLHFVKESKQDESGMPNNRFLAERTGGTYSTLKVQPAELEDSGVYFCASSQRAGRNYEQYFGPGTRLTVT.

Here the CDR3 DNA reads TGTGCCTGGAGTAGCGGTAGCGGGGCCTACGAGCAGTACTTC. Translating it yields CAWSSGSGAYEQYF. The chain combines TRBV30 with TRBJ2-7; 8 positions match TRBD2. This CDR3 is 14 amino acids long. The V gene end was trimmed by 2 bases and the J gene end by 2 bases; junction bases not matched to a gene: 5. CDR1 GTSNPN and CDR2 SVGIG come from the germline V gene (reference sequence). The full variable domain, with the rest looked up from reference TRBV30 and TRBJ2-7, is SQTIHQWPATLVQPVGSPLSLECTVEGTSNPNLYWYRQAAGRGLQLLFYSVGIGQISSEVPQNLSASRPQDRQFILSSKKLLLSDSGFYLCAWSSGSGAYEQYFGPGTRLTVT.